The source of this TCR beta chain is a study of T cell responses to AZD1222 COVID-19 vaccine. Whole-study context: Recipients boosted at about 4 weeks or about 12 weeks are pooled.

Whole-study results and caveats: Most donors were white British and more were female, and clonal diversity was possibly underestimated. Baseline serology detected seropositivity in only six AZD1222 recipients.

Germline CDR1 SGHNT, CDR2 YYREEE (reference sequence). V lost 4 bases, J lost 0 bases, and 13 bases lay in between. CDR3 length: 15 residues. Turning to this clone: The antigen is unknown.

Using immunoSEQ multiplex PCR, the repertoire was profiled, and TCRdb retains in-frame clones only, with some absent. The data show about 100,000 clones, around 84% seen once. Sequenced here: peripheral blood, sampled on day 0 of AZD1222 vaccination. The sequence came from an adult in good health. The chain employs TRBV5-4 and TRBJ1-1; possible D gene TRBD1, 6 bases. DNA for the CDR3: TGTGCCAGCAGCCCACCCAGGGGCATGAACACTGAAGCTTTCTTT. Protein sequence: CASSPPRGMNTEAFF.